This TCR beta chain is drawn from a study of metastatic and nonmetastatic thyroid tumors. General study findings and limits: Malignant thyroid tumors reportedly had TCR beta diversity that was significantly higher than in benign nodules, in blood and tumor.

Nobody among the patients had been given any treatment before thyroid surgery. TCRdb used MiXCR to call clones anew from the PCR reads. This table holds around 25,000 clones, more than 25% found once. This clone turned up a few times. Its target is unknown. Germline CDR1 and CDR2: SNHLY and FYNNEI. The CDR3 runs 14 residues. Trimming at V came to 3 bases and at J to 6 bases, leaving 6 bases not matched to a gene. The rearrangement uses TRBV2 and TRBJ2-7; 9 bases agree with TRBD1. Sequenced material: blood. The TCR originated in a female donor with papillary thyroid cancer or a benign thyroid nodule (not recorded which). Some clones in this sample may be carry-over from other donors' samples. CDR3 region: CASSDWDRVAEQYF. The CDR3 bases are TGTGCCAGCAGTGATTGGGACAGGGTTGCCGAGCAGTACTTC.